These T cell receptor beta chains were read from a single sample in a study of beta chain features in type 1 diabetes. Sequencing was performed with immunoSEQ multiplex PCR; in TCRdb, only in-frame clones are kept and a portion is missing. In the table there are roughly 340,000 clones, about 13% of which are singletons. The material sequenced was naive CD4+ T cells from blood. Receptor source: a woman aged 18-29 years with type 1 diabetes. Both conserved end residues are part of each CDR3. The D gene is left open where the match is weak. Some rows mark clone size as missing; the rest say once, few, many or name a class of expanded clone.

d_gene	v_gene	abundance	j_gene	CDR3aa	CDR3nt
TRBD1	TRBV29-1	few	TRBJ2-7	CSAGQGDYEQYF	TGCAGCGCCGGACAGGGGGACTACGAGCAGTACTTC
NA	TRBV15	NA	TRBJ2-2	CATSRAYGGEDTGELFF	TGTGCCACCAGCAGAGCGTACGGAGGGGAAGACACCGGGGAGCTGTTTTTT
NA	TRBV7-9	NA	TRBJ1-4	CASSLGPRDNEKLFF	TGTGCCAGCAGCCTAGGCCCCAGGGATAATGAAAAACTGTTTTTT
NA	TRBV18	NA	TRBJ1-2	CASSMSEDYGYTF	TGTGCCAGCTCAATGTCAGAAGACTATGGCTACACCTTC
NA	TRBV13	few	TRBJ2-1	CASSELAPYNEQFF	TGTGCCAGCAGCGAACTAGCTCCGTACAATGAGCAGTTCTTC
NA	TRBV7-3	NA	TRBJ1-1	CASTPGPGNTEAFF	TGTGCCAGCACCCCCGGCCCGGGGAACACTGAAGCTTTCTTT
NA	TRBV5-1	NA	TRBJ2-3	CASSLADITDTQYF	TGCGCCAGCAGCTTGGCCGACATCACAGATACGCAGTATTTT
NA	TRBV6-5	NA	TRBJ2-5	CASSPPGRGETQYF	TGTGCCAGCAGCCCCCCAGGGAGGGGGGAGACCCAGTACTTC
TRBD1	TRBV9	NA	TRBJ2-5	CASSATGAQETQYF	TGTGCCAGCAGCGCGACAGGGGCGCAAGAGACCCAGTACTTC
TRBD2	TRBV7-9	NA	TRBJ2-1	CASSLLSSGRGTYNEQFF	TGTGCCAGCAGCTTATTAAGTAGCGGGAGGGGTACCTACAATGAGCAGTTCTTC
NA	TRBV4-1	NA	TRBJ2-4	CASSHARDKNIQYF	TGCGCCAGCAGCCATGCCAGGGACAAAAACATTCAGTACTTC
NA	TRBV9	few	TRBJ2-3	CASSTHISGPGATDTQYF	TGTGCCAGCAGCACCCACATTAGCGGCCCTGGAGCCACAGATACGCAGTATTTT
TRBD1	TRBV4-2	NA	TRBJ1-2	CASSQVKGAAGYTF	TGTGCCAGCAGCCAAGTGAAGGGGGCGGCTGGCTACACCTTC
NA	TRBV28	NA	TRBJ2-3	CASSLSRVSSDTQYF	TGTGCCAGCAGTTTATCCCGGGTGTCATCCGATACGCAGTATTTT
NA	TRBV2	few	TRBJ2-4	CASSERQATLAKNIQYF	TGTGCCAGCAGTGAACGGCAGGCTACGCTAGCCAAAAACATTCAGTACTTC
NA	TRBV11-3	NA	TRBJ2-5	CASSPERETQYF	TGTGCCAGCAGCCCTGAGAGGGAGACCCAGTACTTC
TRBD2	TRBV7-9	few	TRBJ2-5	CASSLMGGQETQYF	TGTGCCAGCAGCTTAATGGGAGGGCAAGAGACCCAGTACTTC
TRBD1	TRBV9	few	TRBJ2-2	CASSVRDREAGELFF	TGTGCCAGCAGCGTACGGGACAGGGAGGCCGGGGAGCTGTTTTTT
NA	TRBV25-1	few	TRBJ2-6	CASSEWGVAGANVLTF	TGTGCCAGCAGTGAATGGGGAGTTGCTGGGGCCAACGTCCTGACTTTC
NA	TRBV28	few	TRBJ1-2	CASRLGGGGDYGYTF	TGTGCCAGCCGATTAGGCGGTGGAGGGGACTATGGCTACACCTTC
NA	TRBV27	few	TRBJ1-1	CASRPGQGYSGTEAFF	TGTGCCAGCCGCCCAGGTCAGGGGTACTCGGGCACTGAAGCTTTCTTT
TRBD1	TRBV2	NA	TRBJ1-2	CASTSRDRTYGYTF	TGTGCCAGCACCTCCCGGGACAGAACATATGGCTACACCTTC
TRBD2	TRBV15	NA	TRBJ2-7	CATSSRRGAGGGEQYF	TGTGCCACCAGCTCTCGTAGGGGGGCGGGAGGTGGTGAGCAGTACTTC
NA	TRBV9	NA	TRBJ2-1	CASSDPRGEQFF	TGTGCCAGCAGCGACCCCAGGGGTGAGCAGTTCTTC
NA	TRBV30	NA	TRBJ1-2	CAWSVRTGRGYTF	TGTGCCTGGAGTGTTCGAACAGGGCGAGGCTACACCTTC
TRBD1	TRBV25-1	few	TRBJ1-2	CASSDPGQGLYGYTF	TGTGCCAGCAGTGATCCCGGACAGGGGCTCTATGGCTACACCTTC
NA	TRBV5-1	NA	TRBJ2-3	CASSLVAGPRTDTQYF	TGCGCCAGCAGCTTGGTGGCAGGGCCCCGCACAGATACGCAGTATTTT
NA	TRBV18	NA	TRBJ1-1	CASSPATGNTEAFF	TGTGCCAGCTCACCGGCAACAGGGAACACTGAAGCTTTCTTT
NA	TRBV7-9	few	TRBJ2-1	CASSLVGEQFF	TGTGCCAGCAGCTTAGTGGGCGAGCAGTTCTTC
NA	TRBV5-1	NA	TRBJ2-2	CASRRDTDTGELFF	TGCGCCAGCCGACGGGACACAGACACCGGGGAGCTGTTTTTT
TRBD1	TRBV10-3	few	TRBJ2-1	CAISTPGQGQFF	TGTGCCATCAGTACCCCGGGACAGGGTCAGTTCTTC